Presented here are 26 T cell receptor beta chains from one specimen sequenced in a study of T-cell memory formation after mild COVID-19. Each CDR3 protein gets one entry after TCRdb re-called the 5' RACE reads with MiXCR. The sample yields roughly 240,000 distinct CDR3 sequences, 15% to 20% seen once. Sequenced input: PBMCs or a T cell subset sorted from them (not recorded which). Receptors were obtained from a man aged 18 to 29 who had mild COVID-19 (a few samples of this study predate the infection). Cell type and time point are not known.

The V gene is TRBV25-1, the J gene TRBJ2-5, with TRBD2 as a possible D gene (5 bases). The V end was cut by 3 bases, the J end by 5 bases, with 13 bases between. The CDR3 extends over 14 amino acids. CDR1 is MGHDK and CDR2 is SYGVNS in the germline V gene. CDR3 loop: CASSDRAGGETQYF. DNA of the CDR3: TGTGCCAGCAGTGATCGTGCGGGCGGGGAGACCCAGTACTTC.

Comment on this clonotype: A read error may be the cause here, since a much bigger clone is one base away. V gene TRBV2 combines with J gene TRBJ2-6; D gene unclear. CDR3 size: 14 residues. Per germline, CDR1 SNHLY and CDR2 FYNNEI. The germline V and J ends were trimmed by 4 bases and 0 bases, with 4 bases remaining between them. The CDR3, as DNA: TGTGCCAGCAGTGGGAGCTCTGGGGCCAACGTCCTGACTTTC. Its translation is CASSGSSGANVLTF.

This clonotype was seen a few times. CDR3 in amino acids: CASSYGGIYEQYV. CDR3 nucleotides: TGTGCCAGCAGTTACGGCGGGATCTACGAGCAGTACGTC. This chain uses TRBV6-2 or TRBV6-3 with TRBJ2-7, with D maybe TRBD2 (6 bases). The V end was cut by 2 bases, the J end by 3 bases, with 8 bases between. The CDR3 totals 13 residues. CDR1 is MNHEY and CDR2 is SVGEGT in the germline V gene.

This clonotype was detected only a few times. The chain joins TRBV10-2 to TRBJ1-1, with D unresolved. Germline values: CDR1 WSHSY, CDR2 SAAADI. V was shortened by 6 bases and J by 2 bases, with 7 bases between the two germline ends. The CDR3 totals 12 residues. The CDR3 bases are TGCGCCAGCAGCTGGACTAACACTGAAGCTTTCTTT. It specifies CASSWTNTEAFF.

The rearrangement links TRBV4-1 to TRBJ2-2; 7 bases agree with TRBD1. J was trimmed by 2 bases and V by 1 base; bases with no gene match: 7. The CDR3 has 17 residues. Germline loops: CDR1 MGHRA, CDR2 YSYEKL. The CDR3 sequence is CASSQADGTANTGELFF. In nucleotides, the CDR3 is TGCGCCAGCAGCCAAGCAGATGGGACAGCAAACACCGGGGAGCTGTTTTTT.

This chain links TRBV7-9 with TRBJ2-1; D remains unclear. Germline V gene data show CDR1 as SEHNR and CDR2 as FQNEAQ (reference sequence). Deletions cut 4 bases from V and 0 bases from J, with 10 bases between. This CDR3 has 15 residues. CDR3 region: CASSSDISSYNEQFF. In DNA, the CDR3 is TGTGCCAGCAGCTCCGACATTAGCTCCTACAATGAGCAGTTCTTC.

The chain couples TRBV2 to TRBJ2-1; no clear D gene. The CDR3 is 16 amino acids. In germline, CDR1 is SNHLY, CDR2 FYNNEI. Trimming stripped 3 bases from V and 0 bases from J, with 12 bases between. This chain's CDR3 is CASSDRRASSYNEQFF. Written as DNA, the CDR3 is TGTGCCAGCAGTGATCGACGGGCGAGCTCCTACAATGAGCAGTTCTTC.

The chain has TRBV5-1 and TRBJ2-2; 7 nucleotides align to TRBD1. The germline gives CDR1 SGHRS, CDR2 YFSETQ. V was pared by 3 bases and J by 4 bases, with 6 bases of the junction left unmatched. CDR3 length: 15 amino acids. The CDR3 protein is CASSWRQGTTGELFF. The DNA for the CDR3 is TGCGCCAGCAGCTGGCGACAGGGTACCACCGGGGAGCTGTTTTTT. The variable domain in full, with the rest retrieved from reference TRBV5-1 and TRBJ2-2, is KAGVTQTPRYLIKTRGQQVTLSCSPISGHRSVSWYQQTPGQGLQFLFEYFSETQRNKGNFPGRFSGRQFSNSRSEMNVSTLELGDSALYLCASSWRQGTTGELFFGEGSRLTVL.

The V and J genes are TRBV12-3 or TRBV12-4 and TRBJ2-3; 9 bases align to TRBD2. The CDR3 runs to 14 residues. V was pared by 6 bases and J by 3 bases, with 4 bases of the junction left unmatched. This chain's CDR3 is CASRPGLATDTQYF. CDR3 coding DNA: TGTGCCAGCAGACCGGGACTAGCTACAGATACGCAGTATTTT.

This clonotype occurred a few times. The gene calls are TRBV29-1 and TRBJ2-1; possible D gene TRBD2, 5 bases. Germline loops: CDR1 SQVTM, CDR2 ANQGSEA. The CDR3 loop spans 15 amino acids. Between the trimmed V and J ends, which lost 7 bases and 0 bases, there was a span of 16 bases. The CDR3 here is CSGEGRASSYNEQFF. CDR3 nucleotide sequence: TGCAGCGGAGAAGGGCGGGCGAGCTCCTACAATGAGCAGTTCTTC.

This clonotype was observed many times. The V and J genes are TRBV5-1 and TRBJ2-3; 8 bases are shared with TRBD1. Trimming took 4 bases from V and 3 from J; bases not matched to a gene: 7. This CDR3 is 15 amino acids long. Germline V lookup: CDR1 SGHRS, CDR2 YFSETQ. The CDR3, as DNA: TGCGCCAGCAGCGATGACAGGGGTTTTACAGATACGCAGTATTTT. This encodes CASSDDRGFTDTQYF.

The CDR3 sequence: CSVTFTGETEAFF. In DNA, the CDR3 is TGCAGCGTTACGTTTACAGGGGAAACTGAAGCTTTCTTT. The chain carries TRBV29-1 and TRBJ1-1; 7 nucleotides align to TRBD1. CDR3 size: 13 residues. Germline CDR1 SQVTM, CDR2 ANQGSEA. V was clipped by 5 bases and J by 5 bases; unmatched bases: 8.

This clonotype was recorded at least ten times. The chain links TRBV5-1 to TRBJ1-1; 7 nucleotides line up with TRBD1. The germline CDR1 and CDR2 sequences are SGHRS and YFSETQ. The CDR3 extends over 14 amino acids. V shed 5 bases and J 0 bases; nucleotides not matched to a gene: 4. CDR3 sequence: CASRTTGLNTEAFF. Written as DNA, the CDR3 is TGCGCCAGCAGGACGACAGGGTTGAACACTGAAGCTTTCTTT.

This rearrangement joins TRBV19 to TRBJ1-6; D not resolved. Trimming took 6 bases from V and 9 from J, leaving 15 bases between them. The germline V gene encodes CDR1 LNHDA and CDR2 SQIVND (reference sequence). The CDR3 totals 14 residues. This chain's CDR3 is CASRRSSGGSPLHF. The CDR3 DNA reads TGTGCCAGTAGAAGGTCCTCCGGCGGTTCACCCCTCCACTTT. Variable domain in full (rest from reference TRBV19 and TRBJ1-6): DGGITQSPKYLFRKEGQNVTLSCEQNLNHDAMYWYRQDPGQGLRLIYYSQIVNDFQKGDIAEGYSVSREKKESFPLTVTSAQKNPTAFYLCASRRSSGGSPLHFGNGTRLTVT.

The chain combines TRBV5-4 with TRBJ1-2; D possibly corresponds to TRBD1 (5 bases). The V gene lost 2 bases and the J gene lost 6 bases, with 8 bases spanning the gap. This CDR3 comprises 12 residues. CDR1 is SGHNT and CDR2 is YYREEE in the germline V gene (reference sequence). The CDR3 DNA reads as TGTGCCAGCAGCTTTACGGGACATGGCTACACCTTC. Translating it yields CASSFTGHGYTF. Using reference TRBV5-4 and TRBJ1-2 for the parts outside the CDR3, the full variable domain is ETGVTQSPTHLIKTRGQQVTLRCSSQSGHNTVSWYQQALGQGPQFIFQYYREEENGRGNFPPRFSGLQFPNYSSELNVNALELDDSALYLCASSFTGHGYTFGSGTRLTVV.

This clonotype has only a few counts. The genes are TRBV3-1 and TRBJ1-6; no clear D gene. Trimming left V 4 bases short and J 10 bases short, with 11 bases between. The CDR3 length is 13 residues. Germline-derived CDR1 and CDR2 are LGHDT and YNNKEL (reference sequence). CDR3: CASSRSPTSPLHF. The CDR3, as DNA: TGTGCCAGCAGCCGATCCCCGACGTCACCCCTCCACTTT.

This sequence joins TRBV9 and TRBJ2-1; D is unclear. Trimming shortened V by 3 bases and J by 6 bases, and 16 bases separated the two germline ends. CDR3 length equals 15 residues. The germline gives CDR1 SGDLS, CDR2 YYNGEE. The CDR3 DNA reads as TGTGCCAGCAGCGCCTCGGGTCAGTTCTCCAATGAGCAGTTCTTC. Its translation is CASSASGQFSNEQFF.

This clonotype was counted between two and nine times. The J gene is TRBJ2-1, the V gene TRBV27; 7 bases align to TRBD2. V shed 5 bases, J shed 2 bases, and the junction held 3 bases outside the gene matches. Germline V gives CDR1 MNHEY, CDR2 SMNVEV (reference sequence). There are 14 residues in the CDR3. CDR3 coding DNA: TGTGCCAGCAGTATAGGACTAGCCTACAATGAGCAGTTCTTC. This encodes CASSIGLAYNEQFF.

The chain recombines TRBV5-1 with TRBJ1-1; D unresolved. The CDR3 has 14 residues. Germline V gives CDR1 SGHRS, CDR2 YFSETQ. Trimming left V 5 bases short and J 1 base short, with 12 bases between. DNA for the CDR3: TGCGCCAGCAGATCGGACGGTACGAACACTGAAGCTTTCTTT. Translated, it gives CASRSDGTNTEAFF.

V and J are TRBV6-6 and TRBJ1-6; no clear D gene. Germline CDR1 is MNHNY and CDR2 is SVGAGI (reference sequence). V gave up 6 bases and J gave up 8 bases, with 8 bases separating them. The CDR3 extends over 12 amino acids. The CDR3 DNA follows: TGTGCCAGCAGCCCTCAGGATTCACCCCTCCACTTT. As protein: CASSPQDSPLHF.

CDR3 sequence reads: CASSRPGEDTQYF. CDR3 in DNA: TGCGCCAGCAGCCGACCTGGAGAGGATACGCAGTATTTT. The chain combines TRBV4-1 with TRBJ2-3; D gene uncertain. Germline V gene data show CDR1 as MGHRA and CDR2 as YSYEKL. This CDR3 contains 13 residues. The V and J ends lost 4 bases and 6 bases respectively, with 11 bases between them.

This clonotype showed up just a few times. The chain is built from TRBV7-2 and TRBJ2-4, with TRBD2 matching over 8 bases. J gave up 2 bases and V 1 base, and 7 bases lay outside the gene matches. Germline CDR1 reads SGHTA; CDR2 reads FQGNSA. The length of the CDR3 is 17 residues. The CDR3 DNA sequence: TGTGCCAGCAGCTTAGGGGCGGGGGGAAGGTCCAAAAACATTCAGTACTTC. This translates into CASSLGAGGRSKNIQYF.

The chain recombines TRBV9 with TRBJ2-2; D gene uncertain. From germline, CDR1 is SGDLS and CDR2 YYNGEE. This CDR3 spans 14 amino acids. The V end was cut by 0 bases, the J end by 4 bases, with 7 bases between. CDR3 residues: CASSVDPGTGELFF. CDR3 DNA: TGTGCCAGCAGCGTAGATCCGGGCACCGGGGAGCTGTTTTTT.

In its sample, this clonotype was seen many times. The J gene is TRBJ2-3, the V gene TRBV5-1; 7 bases are shared with TRBD2. Germline V gene sequence: CDR1 SGHRS, CDR2 YFSETQ. The CDR3 length is 14 residues. V trimming: 3 bases; J trimming: 0 bases; junction bases outside the gene matches: 1. CDR3 sequence reads: CASSWTSSTDTQYF. In nucleotides, the CDR3 is TGCGCCAGCAGCTGGACTAGTAGCACAGATACGCAGTATTTT. Full variable domain (remainder filled in from reference TRBV5-1 and TRBJ2-3): KAGVTQTPRYLIKTRGQQVTLSCSPISGHRSVSWYQQTPGQGLQFLFEYFSETQRNKGNFPGRFSGRQFSNSRSEMNVSTLELGDSALYLCASSWTSSTDTQYFGPGTRLTVL.

This clonotype was found a few times. The V and J genes are TRBV24-1 and TRBJ2-1; a weak D match, TRBD1 (5 bases). The CDR3 runs 17 residues. Per the germline V gene, CDR1 is KGHDR and CDR2 is SFDVKD. The germline V and J ends were trimmed by 0 bases and 0 bases, with 11 bases remaining between them. The CDR3 DNA is TGTGCCACCAGTGATTTGTCAGGGTCGAGCTCCTACAATGAGCAGTTCTTC. It translates to CATSDLSGSSSYNEQFF.

The chain links TRBV10-2 to TRBJ1-1; D call uncertain. This CDR3 is 14 amino acids long. Trimming removed 3 bases at V and 2 bases at J, with 10 bases between. In germline, CDR1 is WSHSY, CDR2 SAAADI. DNA of the CDR3: TGCGCCAGCAGTGACCCAGGAACAAACACTGAAGCTTTCTTT. As protein: CASSDPGTNTEAFF.